The rows below give T cell receptor beta chains drawn from one sample of a study of Graves' ophthalmopathy and Graves' hyperthyroidism. TCRdb fed the multiplex PCR reads into MiXCR, producing one record per CDR3 protein. The sample lists about 550,000 distinct CDR3 sequences; 39% were seen once. The material sequenced was peripheral blood or thyroid tissue (not recorded which). These receptors all come from an adult man with Graves' hyperthyroidism. CDR3s include the opening cysteine and the closing phenylalanine or tryptophan. D genes are given only for firm matches. Some rows have no size entry. The others give once, few or many, or a class for an expanded clone.

V gene	clone size	D gene	J gene	CDR3 protein	CDR3 DNA
TRBV24-1	many	-	TRBJ1-2	CATSYGVDGYTF	TGTGCCACCAGTTATGGGGTGGATGGCTACACCTTC
TRBV5-1	few	TRBD1	TRBJ2-2	CASKVTGVTGELFF	TGCGCCAGCAAAGTTACAGGGGTCACCGGGGAGCTGTTTTTT
TRBV2	-	-	TRBJ1-2	CASSELAGGGMGDSYTF	TGTGCCAGCAGTGAACTGGCCGGGGGCGGGATGGGGGATAGCTACACCTTC
TRBV5-8	-	-	TRBJ2-6	CASSRLQGANVLTF	TGTGCCAGCAGTAGACTCCAAGGGGCCAACGTCCTGACTTTC
TRBV10-3	many	-	TRBJ1-1	CAISEGGANTEAFF	TGTGCCATCAGTGAGGGGGGCGCGAACACTGAAGCTTTCTTT
TRBV2	-	-	TRBJ1-2	CASKDAGPF	TGTGCCAGCAAGGACGCAGGGCCCTTC
TRBV29-1	-	-	TRBJ2-7	CSVDSASSYEQYF	TGCAGCGTTGATAGCGCGAGCTCCTACGAGCAGTACTTC
TRBV6-6	-	-	TRBJ2-5	CASTRQTQGLETQYF	TGTGCCAGCACCCGACAGACACAGGGTCTGGAGACCCAGTACTTC
TRBV19	many	-	TRBJ1-2	CASSIPDNYGYTF	TGTGCCAGTAGTATCCCGGATAACTATGGCTACACCTTC
TRBV7-2	many	TRBD2	TRBJ2-2	CASSRGSAGVSGELFF	TGTGCCAGCAGCCGGGGTTCAGCGGGAGTCTCCGGGGAGCTGTTTTTT
TRBV7-8	-	TRBD1	TRBJ2-2	CASSLGQASNGELFF	TGCGCCAGCAGCCTGGGACAGGCTTCCAATGGGGAGCTGTTTTTT
TRBV3-1	few	-	TRBJ2-5	CASSQGPGAGETQYF	TGTGCCAGCAGCCAAGGGCCAGGGGCCGGGGAGACCCAGTACTTC
TRBV20-1	many	-	TRBJ1-1	CSARDEGFNTEAFF	TGCAGTGCTAGAGACGAAGGGTTTAACACTGAAGCTTTCTTT
TRBV5-5	-	TRBD1	TRBJ2-7	CASSSPDREPYEQYF	TGTGCCAGCAGCTCACCGGACAGGGAACCCTACGAGCAGTACTTC
TRBV7-6	-	-	TRBJ2-2	CASSLLETGELFF	TGTGCCAGCAGCTTATTAGAAACCGGGGAGCTGTTTTTT
TRBV15	many	TRBD1	TRBJ1-5	CATSRGDRDQPQHF	TGTGCCACCAGCAGAGGGGACAGGGACCAGCCCCAGCATTTT
TRBV7-9	-	TRBD2	TRBJ2-3	CASSLSTGTSGGGDTQYF	TGTGCCAGCAGCCTAAGCACCGGGACTAGCGGGGGAGGTGATACGCAGTATTTT
TRBV6-1	-	TRBD1	TRBJ1-3	CASSRDRGRHKRGNTIYF	TGTGCCAGCAGTAGGGACAGGGGGCGGCATAAACGTGGAAACACCATATATTTT
TRBV20-1	many	TRBD2	TRBJ2-7	CSASRDYSYEQYF	TGCAGTGCTAGCCGGGACTACTCCTACGAGCAGTACTTC
TRBV29-1	many	TRBD1	TRBJ1-3	CSAQGAHSGNTIYF	TGCAGCGCTCAGGGGGCCCACTCTGGAAACACCATATATTTT
TRBV29-1	-	-	TRBJ1-1	CSVVGEAFF	TGCAGCGTTGTCGGGGAAGCTTTCTTT
TRBV25-1	-	TRBD1	TRBJ1-2	CASSPQQGASYGYTF	TGTGCCAGCAGTCCCCAACAGGGGGCGAGTTATGGCTACACCTTC
TRBV20-1	many	TRBD1	TRBJ1-5	CSTPTGVNNQPQHF	TGCAGTACCCCGACAGGGGTCAATAATCAGCCCCAGCATTTT
TRBV7-8	-	-	TRBJ2-5	CASSVRTVQETQYF	TGTGCCAGCTCGGTTCGGACAGTACAAGAGACCCAGTACTTC
TRBV24-1	-	-	TRBJ2-2	CATSEPGHNTGELFF	TGTGCCACCAGTGAACCGGGACACAACACCGGGGAGCTGTTTTTT
TRBV20-1	few	-	TRBJ2-7	CSAKGGATYEQYF	TGCAGTGCTAAGGGGGGGGCCACCTACGAGCAGTACTTC
TRBV6-6	many	-	TRBJ2-5	CASSYSGGLQETQYF	TGTGCCAGCAGTTACTCAGGGGGTTTACAAGAGACCCAGTACTTC
TRBV24-1	-	TRBD2	TRBJ2-3	CATSSGRGWDTQYF	TGTGCCACCTCCAGCGGGAGGGGATGGGATACGCAGTATTTT
TRBV10-3	-	-	TRBJ1-1	CAISESWRNEAFF	TGTGCCATCAGTGAGTCGTGGCGTAATGAAGCTTTCTTT
TRBV2	few	TRBD1	TRBJ1-5	CASSNDRGQEQPQHF	TGTGCCAGCAGTAACGATAGGGGGCAAGAACAGCCCCAGCATTTT
TRBV24-1	many	TRBD1	TRBJ1-1	CATSDVGTGGNTEAFF	TGTGCCACCAGTGACGTAGGGACAGGGGGGAACACTGAAGCTTTCTTT
TRBV12-3/TRBV12-4	many	-	TRBJ1-5	CASSLWQNSNQPQHF	TGTGCCAGCAGTTTATGGCAGAATAGCAATCAGCCCCAGCATTTT
TRBV12-3/TRBV12-4	-	-	TRBJ1-1	CASGTSGGSEAFF	TGTGCTAGTGGGACTAGCGGGGGGTCTGAAGCTTTCTTT
TRBV25-1	many	-	TRBJ1-6	CASSGGGISYNSPLHF	TGTGCCAGCAGTGGTGGTGGGATCTCCTATAATTCACCCCTCCACTTT
TRBV15	-	-	TRBJ1-3	CATKRGGDGNTIYF	TGTGCCACCAAGAGGGGAGGAGATGGAAACACCATATATTTT
TRBV12-3/TRBV12-4	few	-	TRBJ2-7	CASSFAREQYF	TGTGCCAGCAGTTTCGCCCGAGAGCAGTACTTC
TRBV13	many	TRBD1	TRBJ2-7	CASSLGQGVGYEQYF	TGTGCCAGCAGCCTGGGACAGGGCGTGGGCTACGAGCAGTACTTC
TRBV5-1	-	TRBD2	TRBJ2-3	CASSLPGLAGGSTDTQYF	TGCGCCAGCAGCCTACCCGGGCTAGCGGGAGGGAGCACAGATACGCAGTATTTT
TRBV7-9	few	-	TRBJ2-3	CASSLVVEWDTQYF	TGTGCCAGCAGCTTAGTGGTAGAGTGGGATACGCAGTATTTT
TRBV7-9	-	-	TRBJ2-7	CASSKGGHEQYF	TGTGCCAGCAGCAAGGGAGGCCACGAGCAGTACTTC
TRBV20-1	-	TRBD1	TRBJ1-4	CSAWDRREKLFF	TGCAGTGCTTGGGACAGAAGGGAAAAACTGTTTTTT
TRBV6-4	-	TRBD2	TRBJ2-7	CASRKGLTYEQYF	TGTGCCAGCCGGAAGGGACTAACCTACGAGCAGTACTTC
TRBV19	many	TRBD1	TRBJ2-7	CASRATTGTGPYEQYF	TGTGCCAGTAGGGCTACAACCGGGACAGGGCCCTACGAGCAGTACTTC
TRBV27	-	-	TRBJ1-1	CASSFTAARSGTEAFF	TGTGCCAGCAGTTTTACGGCAGCCAGATCTGGGACTGAAGCTTTCTTT
TRBV3-1	-	-	TRBJ2-5	CVSSQGTPRTQYF	TGTGTCAGCAGCCAAGGGACACCCCGGACCCAGTACTTC
TRBV29-1	few	-	TRBJ2-5	CSVVTAPIYQETQYF	TGCAGCGTTGTGACAGCACCTATTTACCAAGAGACCCAGTACTTC
TRBV11-3	-	TRBD2	TRBJ2-7	CASTAGDYYEQYF	TGTGCCAGCACAGCGGGAGACTACTACGAGCAGTACTTC
TRBV6-5	many	TRBD1	TRBJ1-6	CASRMTGGLSPLHF	TGTGCCAGCAGGATGACAGGGGGATTGTCACCCCTCCACTTT